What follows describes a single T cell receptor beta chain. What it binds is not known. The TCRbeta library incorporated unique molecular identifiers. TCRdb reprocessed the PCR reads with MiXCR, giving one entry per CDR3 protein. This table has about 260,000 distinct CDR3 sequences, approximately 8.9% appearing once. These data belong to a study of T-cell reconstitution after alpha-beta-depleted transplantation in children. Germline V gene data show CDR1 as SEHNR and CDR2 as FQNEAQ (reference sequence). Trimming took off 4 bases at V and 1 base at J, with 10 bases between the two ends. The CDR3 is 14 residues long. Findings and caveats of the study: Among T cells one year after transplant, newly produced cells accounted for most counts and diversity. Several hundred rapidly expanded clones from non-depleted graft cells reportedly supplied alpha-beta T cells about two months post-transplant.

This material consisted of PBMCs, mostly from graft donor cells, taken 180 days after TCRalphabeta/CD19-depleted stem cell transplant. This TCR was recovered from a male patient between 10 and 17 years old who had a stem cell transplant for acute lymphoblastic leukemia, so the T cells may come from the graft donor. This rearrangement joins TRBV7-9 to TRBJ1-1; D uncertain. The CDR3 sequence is CASSWTGSNTEAFF. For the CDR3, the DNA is TGTGCCAGCAGCTGGACGGGGTCGAACACTGAAGCTTTCTTT.